This T cell receptor (beta chain) originates from a study of T cells in Graves' hyperthyroidism and ophthalmopathy. Newly diagnosed patients aged 18 to 65 had hyperthyroidism of under 2 months' duration. Findings and caveats of the study: Most clonotypes that expanded in the thyroid above 0.001 also showed up in blood.

The CDR3 consists of 14 residues. Germline V gives CDR1 KGHSH, CDR2 LQKENI. The V gene end was trimmed by 4 bases and the J gene end by 7 bases; junction bases not matched to a gene: 7. Amplification yielded TCR beta CDR3 regions, with RNA transcripts as the source. When the TCR CDR3 underwent first-round RT-PCR, the HTBI primer set was used. TCRdb reprocessed the multiplex PCR reads via MiXCR and lists one record per CDR3 protein. The profile shows around 450,000 distinct CDR3 sequences, about an eighth of them singletons. In the case of this clonotype: Its antigen is undetermined.

The specimen sequenced was blood. The TCR originated in a young woman with Graves' hyperthyroidism. This chain links TRBV18 with TRBJ2-1; 7 positions agree with TRBD2. CDR3 loop: CASSHAGEGNEQFF. Here the CDR3 DNA reads TGTGCCAGCTCACATGCGGGAGAGGGGAATGAGCAGTTCTTC.